This T cell receptor (beta chain) was retrieved from a study of T cells in tumors after PD-1 blockade. As for the study in general: Excluded were patients with checkpoint blockade, immunosuppressants, or radiotherapy or other anti-cancer therapy within 4 weeks.

The repertoire was sequenced with immunoSEQ multiplex PCR; TCRdb's copy has only in-frame clones and lacks some. The sample includes 61,000 or so clones, around three quarters of them seen just once. Germline values: CDR1 SGHKS, CDR2 YYEKEE (reference sequence). The CDR3 consists of 16 residues. Trimming stripped 5 bases from V and 2 bases from J, with 14 bases between. The J gene is TRBJ1-6, the V gene TRBV5-5; no reliable D call. This receptor was taken from a human donor with basal cell carcinoma. The source material was PBMCs, sampled before anti-PD-1 treatment. CDR3 region: CASSPTEGTYNSPLHF. CDR3 DNA sequence: TGTGCCAGCAGTCCGACGGAAGGGACCTATAATTCACCCCTCCACTTT.